This TCR beta chain emerged from a study of blood T cell repertoires in COVID-19. Study details: Whether acute or convalescent, the COVID-19 samples came from the United States, Italy and Spain.

Measured with immunoSEQ multiplex PCR; TCRdb has only the in-frame clones, and not every one. The repertoire consists of some 260,000 clones, with 70% to 90% occurring once and the leading ten covering 2.1%. Per the germline V gene, CDR1 is ENHRY and CDR2 is SYGVKD. The CDR3 has 13 amino acids. With 4 bases clipped from V and 4 bases from J, the junction kept 1 base outside the gene matches. The source of this sequence is a woman in her 40s who had recovered from COVID-19. Sample: peripheral blood. V is TRBV10-3 and J is TRBJ2-1, with 7 bases lining up with TRBD2. The CDR3 sequence is CAISGEGYNEQFF. Here the CDR3 DNA reads TGTGCCATCAGTGGGGAGGGGTACAATGAGCAGTTCTTC.